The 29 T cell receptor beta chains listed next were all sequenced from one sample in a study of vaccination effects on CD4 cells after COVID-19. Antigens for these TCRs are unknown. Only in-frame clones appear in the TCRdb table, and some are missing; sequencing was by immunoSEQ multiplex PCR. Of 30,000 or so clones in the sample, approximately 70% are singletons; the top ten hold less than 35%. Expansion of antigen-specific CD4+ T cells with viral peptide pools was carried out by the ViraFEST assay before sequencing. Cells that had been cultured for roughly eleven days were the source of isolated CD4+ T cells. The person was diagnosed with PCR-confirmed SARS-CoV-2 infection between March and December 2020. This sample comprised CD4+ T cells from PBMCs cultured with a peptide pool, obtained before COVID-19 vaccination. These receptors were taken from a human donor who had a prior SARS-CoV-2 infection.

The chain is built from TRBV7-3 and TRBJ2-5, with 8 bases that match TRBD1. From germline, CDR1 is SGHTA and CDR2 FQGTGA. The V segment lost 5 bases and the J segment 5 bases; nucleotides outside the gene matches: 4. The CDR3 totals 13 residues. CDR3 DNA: TGTGCCAGCAGCGACAGGGGATTGGAGACCCAGTACTTC. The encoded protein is CASSDRGLETQYF.

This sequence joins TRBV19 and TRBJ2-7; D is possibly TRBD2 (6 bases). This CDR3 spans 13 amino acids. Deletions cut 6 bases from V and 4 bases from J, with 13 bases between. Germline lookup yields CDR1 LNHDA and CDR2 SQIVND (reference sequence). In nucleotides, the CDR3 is TGTGCCAGTAGCCGGGACTCTACTTACGAGCAGTACTTC. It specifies CASSRDSTYEQYF.

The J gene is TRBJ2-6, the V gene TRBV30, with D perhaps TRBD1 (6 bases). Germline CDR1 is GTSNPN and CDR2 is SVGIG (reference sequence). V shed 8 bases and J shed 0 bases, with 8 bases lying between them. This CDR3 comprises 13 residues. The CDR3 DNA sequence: TGTGCCGGGGACAACTCTGGGGCCAACGTCCTGACTTTC. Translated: CAGDNSGANVLTF.

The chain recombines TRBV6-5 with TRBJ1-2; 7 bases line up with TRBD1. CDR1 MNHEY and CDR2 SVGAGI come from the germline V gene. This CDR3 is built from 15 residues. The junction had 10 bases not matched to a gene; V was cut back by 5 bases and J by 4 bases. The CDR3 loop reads CASSIQGRPFYGYTF. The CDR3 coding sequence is TGTGCCAGCAGTATACAGGGGCGACCATTCTATGGCTACACCTTC.

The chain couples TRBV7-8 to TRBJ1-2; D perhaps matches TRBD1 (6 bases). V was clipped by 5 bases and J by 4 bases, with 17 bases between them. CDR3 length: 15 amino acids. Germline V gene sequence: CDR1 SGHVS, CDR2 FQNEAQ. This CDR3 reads CASSARTDFPYGYTF. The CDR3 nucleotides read TGTGCCAGCAGCGCCCGGACAGATTTTCCCTATGGCTACACCTTC.

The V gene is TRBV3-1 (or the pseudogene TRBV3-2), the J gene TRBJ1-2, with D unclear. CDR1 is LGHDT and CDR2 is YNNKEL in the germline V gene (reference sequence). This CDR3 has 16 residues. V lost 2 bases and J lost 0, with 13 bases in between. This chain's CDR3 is CASSQHDRFTNYGYTF. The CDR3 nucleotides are TGTGCCAGCAGCCAACACGACCGGTTTACTAACTATGGCTACACCTTC.

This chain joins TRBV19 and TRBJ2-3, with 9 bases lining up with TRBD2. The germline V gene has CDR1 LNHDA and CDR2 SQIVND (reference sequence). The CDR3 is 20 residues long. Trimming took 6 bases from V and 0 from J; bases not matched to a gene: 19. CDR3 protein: CASRRRGSGSAVTSTDTQYF. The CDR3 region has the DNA TGTGCCAGTAGGAGGAGGGGTAGCGGGAGCGCTGTAACTAGCACAGATACGCAGTATTTT.

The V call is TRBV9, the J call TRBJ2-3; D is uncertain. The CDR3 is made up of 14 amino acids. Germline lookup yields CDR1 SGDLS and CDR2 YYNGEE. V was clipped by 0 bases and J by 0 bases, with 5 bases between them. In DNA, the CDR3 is TGTGCCAGCAGCGTAGATTCTAGCACAGATACGCAGTATTTT. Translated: CASSVDSSTDTQYF.

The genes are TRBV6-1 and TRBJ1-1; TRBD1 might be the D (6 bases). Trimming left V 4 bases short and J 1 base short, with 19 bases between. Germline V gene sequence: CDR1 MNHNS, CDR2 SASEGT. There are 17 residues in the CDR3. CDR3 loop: CASSGLTDRWGNTEAFF. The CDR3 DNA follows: TGTGCCAGCAGTGGTTTGACAGACAGGTGGGGGAACACTGAAGCTTTCTTT.

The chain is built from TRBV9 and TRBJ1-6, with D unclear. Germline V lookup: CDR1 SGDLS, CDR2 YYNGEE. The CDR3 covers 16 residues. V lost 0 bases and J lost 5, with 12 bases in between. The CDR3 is CASSVAPRTDNSPLHF. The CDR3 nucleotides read TGTGCCAGCAGCGTAGCTCCAAGGACCGATAATTCACCCCTCCACTTT.

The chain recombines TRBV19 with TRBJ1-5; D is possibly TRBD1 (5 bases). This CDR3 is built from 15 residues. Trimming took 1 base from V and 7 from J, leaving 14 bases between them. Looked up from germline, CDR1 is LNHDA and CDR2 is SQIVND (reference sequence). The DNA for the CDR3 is TGTGCCAGTAGTATAGGGCGGCCGGGGGGACAGCCCCAGCATTTT. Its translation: CASSIGRPGGQPQHF.

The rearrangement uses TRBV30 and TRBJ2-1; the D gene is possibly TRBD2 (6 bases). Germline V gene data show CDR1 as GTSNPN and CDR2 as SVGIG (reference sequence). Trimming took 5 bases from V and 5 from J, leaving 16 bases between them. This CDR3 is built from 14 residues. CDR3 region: CAWGAGTFHNEQFF. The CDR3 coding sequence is TGTGCCTGGGGAGCCGGGACTTTCCACAATGAGCAGTTCTTC.

The CDR3 sequence: CASSPPASANTGELFF. DNA of the CDR3: TGTGCCAGCTCACCACCGGCCAGCGCGAACACCGGGGAGCTGTTTTTT. The V call is TRBV18, the J call TRBJ2-2; no reliable D call. CDR1 and CDR2 from the germline V gene are KGHSH and LQKENI. V shed 0 bases and J shed 0 bases, with 8 bases lying between them. This CDR3 spans 16 amino acids. Looking up the rest from reference TRBV18 and TRBJ2-2 gives the full variable domain: NAGVMQNPRHLVRRRGQEARLRCSPMKGHSHVYWYRQLPEEGLKFMVYLQKENIIDESGMPKERFSAEFPKEGPSILRIQQVVRGDSAAYFCASSPPASANTGELFFGEGSRLTVL.

DNA of the CDR3: TGTGCCAGCAGCACCGGCGCTAGCGGGGGGCTATACAATGAGCAGTTCTTC. It yields the protein CASSTGASGGLYNEQFF. V and J are TRBV9 and TRBJ2-1, with 11 bases identical to TRBD2. J gave up 4 bases and V 4 bases, and 10 bases lay outside the gene matches. Germline CDR1 is SGDLS and CDR2 is YYNGEE. There are 17 residues in the CDR3.

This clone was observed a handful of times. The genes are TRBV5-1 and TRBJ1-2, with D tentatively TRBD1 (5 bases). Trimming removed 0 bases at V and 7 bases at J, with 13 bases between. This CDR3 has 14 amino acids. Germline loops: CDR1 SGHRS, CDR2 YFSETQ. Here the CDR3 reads CASSLDGGTGGYTF. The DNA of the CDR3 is TGCGCCAGCAGCTTGGATGGGGGAACGGGTGGCTACACCTTC.

As DNA, the CDR3 is TGTGCCAGTAGTATGTATACAGGGAGGCAGCCCCAGCATTTT. Protein: CASSMYTGRQPQHF. The gene calls are TRBV19 and TRBJ1-5, with a weak D call TRBD1 (6 bases). This CDR3 spans 14 amino acids. Germline lookup yields CDR1 LNHDA and CDR2 SQIVND (reference sequence). With 3 bases removed from V and 7 bases from J, the gap between germline ends came to 13 bases.

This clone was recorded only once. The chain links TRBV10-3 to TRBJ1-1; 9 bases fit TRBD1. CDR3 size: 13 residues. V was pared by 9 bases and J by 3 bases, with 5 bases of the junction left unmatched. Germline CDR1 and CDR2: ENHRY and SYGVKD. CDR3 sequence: CAIADRGDTEAFF. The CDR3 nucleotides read TGTGCCATAGCAGACAGGGGGGACACTGAAGCTTTCTTT.

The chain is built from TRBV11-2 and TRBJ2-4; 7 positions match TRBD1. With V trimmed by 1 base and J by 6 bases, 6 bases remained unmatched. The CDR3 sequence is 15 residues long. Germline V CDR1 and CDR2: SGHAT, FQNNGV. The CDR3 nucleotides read TGTGCCAGCAGCTTAGTAGGGGACAGTGGAAACATTCAGTACTTC. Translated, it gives CASSLVGDSGNIQYF.

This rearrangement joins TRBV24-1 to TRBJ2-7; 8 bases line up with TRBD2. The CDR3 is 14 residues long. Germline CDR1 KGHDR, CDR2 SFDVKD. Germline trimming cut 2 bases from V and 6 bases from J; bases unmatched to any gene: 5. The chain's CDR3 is CATSDSGGLGEQYF. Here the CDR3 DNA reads TGTGCCACCAGTGATTCGGGGGGGCTCGGCGAGCAGTACTTC.

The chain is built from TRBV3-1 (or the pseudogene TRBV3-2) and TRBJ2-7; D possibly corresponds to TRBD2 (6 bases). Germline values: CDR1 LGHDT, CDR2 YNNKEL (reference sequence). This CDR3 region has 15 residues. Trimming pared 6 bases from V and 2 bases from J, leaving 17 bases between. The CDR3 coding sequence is TGTGCCAGCAGTGATAAAGGATCGGGGGCCTACGAGCAGTACTTC. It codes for CASSDKGSGAYEQYF.

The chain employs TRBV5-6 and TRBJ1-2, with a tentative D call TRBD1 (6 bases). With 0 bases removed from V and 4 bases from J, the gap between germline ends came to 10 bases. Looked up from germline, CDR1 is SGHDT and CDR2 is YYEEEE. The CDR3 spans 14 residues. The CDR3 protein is CASSLVRGPYGYTF. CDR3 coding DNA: TGTGCCAGCAGCTTGGTTCGGGGGCCCTATGGCTACACCTTC.

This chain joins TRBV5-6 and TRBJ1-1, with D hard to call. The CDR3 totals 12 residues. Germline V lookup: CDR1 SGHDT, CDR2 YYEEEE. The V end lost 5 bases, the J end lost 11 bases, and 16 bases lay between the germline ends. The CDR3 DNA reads TGTGCCAGCAGGGCGGGCGTAGGCGAGGCTTTCTTT. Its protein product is CASRAGVGEAFF.

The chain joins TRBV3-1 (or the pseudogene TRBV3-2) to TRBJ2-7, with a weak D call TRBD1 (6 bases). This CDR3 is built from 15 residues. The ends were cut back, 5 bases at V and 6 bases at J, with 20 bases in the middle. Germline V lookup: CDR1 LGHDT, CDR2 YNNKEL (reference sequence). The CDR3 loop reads CASSDERRGSSEQYF. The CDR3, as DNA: TGTGCCAGCAGCGATGAACGCAGGGGAAGTAGCGAGCAGTACTTC.

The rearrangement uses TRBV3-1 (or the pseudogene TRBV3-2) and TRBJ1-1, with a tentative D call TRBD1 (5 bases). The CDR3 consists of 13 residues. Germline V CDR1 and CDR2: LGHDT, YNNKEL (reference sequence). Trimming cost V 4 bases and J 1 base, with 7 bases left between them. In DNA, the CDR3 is TGTGCCAGCAGCCCTGGACAGAACACTGAAGCTTTCTTT. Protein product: CASSPGQNTEAFF.

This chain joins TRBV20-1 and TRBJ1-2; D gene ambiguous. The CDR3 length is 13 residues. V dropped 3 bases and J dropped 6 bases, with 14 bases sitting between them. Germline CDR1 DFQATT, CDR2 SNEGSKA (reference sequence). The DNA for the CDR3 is TGCAGTGCTAGTCCGGTCGGGAGGGATGGCTACACCTTC. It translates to CSASPVGRDGYTF.

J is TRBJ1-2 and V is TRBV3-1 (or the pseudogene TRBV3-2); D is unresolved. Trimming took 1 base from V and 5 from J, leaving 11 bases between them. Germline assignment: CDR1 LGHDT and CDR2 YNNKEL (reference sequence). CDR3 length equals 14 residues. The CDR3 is CASSQGFGAYGYTF. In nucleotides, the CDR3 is TGTGCCAGCAGCCAAGGTTTCGGTGCTTATGGCTACACCTTC.

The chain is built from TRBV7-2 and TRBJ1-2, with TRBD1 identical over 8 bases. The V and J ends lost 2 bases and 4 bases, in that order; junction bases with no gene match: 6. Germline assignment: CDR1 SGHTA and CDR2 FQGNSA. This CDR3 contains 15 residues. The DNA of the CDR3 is TGTGCCAGCAGCTTAACAGGACAGGGTGGCTATGGCTACACCTTC. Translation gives CASSLTGQGGYGYTF.

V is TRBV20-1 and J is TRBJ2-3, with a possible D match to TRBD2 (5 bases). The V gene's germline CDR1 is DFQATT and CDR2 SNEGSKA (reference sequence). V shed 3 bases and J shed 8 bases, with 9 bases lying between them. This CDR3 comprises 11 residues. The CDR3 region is CSARVAGTQYF. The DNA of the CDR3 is TGCAGTGCTAGGGTGGCGGGTACGCAGTATTTT.

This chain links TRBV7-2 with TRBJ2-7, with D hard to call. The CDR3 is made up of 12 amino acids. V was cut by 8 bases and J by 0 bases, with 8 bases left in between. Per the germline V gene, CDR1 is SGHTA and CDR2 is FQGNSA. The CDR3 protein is CASGANSYEQYF. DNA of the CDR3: TGTGCCAGCGGTGCGAACTCCTACGAGCAGTACTTC.